Each of the 17 T cell receptor beta chains below was sequenced from the same sample in a study of OX40 agonist ivuxolimab in advanced cancers. The assay was immunoSEQ multiplex PCR, and TCRdb's table has in-frame clones only and misses some. The sample lists more than 70,000 clones, 89% occurring once. Sequencing used CD4+ or CD8+ T cells sorted from blood, obtained in a trial of the OX40 agonist ivuxolimab. These receptors all come from an adult with an advanced solid tumor such as melanoma, head and neck, liver or kidney cancer.

The chain recombines TRBV7-9 with TRBJ2-7, with 9 positions matching TRBD2. This CDR3 region has 14 residues. Germline lookup yields CDR1 SEHNR and CDR2 FQNEAQ (reference sequence). J lost 5 bases, V lost 2 bases, and 4 bases had no gene match. The CDR3 region is CASSLSGLAHEQYF. CDR3 nucleotide sequence: TGTGCCAGCAGCTTATCGGGACTAGCCCACGAGCAGTACTTC.

This chain links TRBV7-2 with TRBJ1-5; D not resolved. From germline, CDR1 is SGHTA and CDR2 FQGNSA. The V and J ends lost 1 base and 4 bases respectively, with 11 bases between them. The CDR3 loop spans 15 amino acids. CDR3 coding DNA: TGTGCCAGCAGCTTAGTGCAGTCATTTAATCAGCCCCAGCATTTT. Translated, it gives CASSLVQSFNQPQHF.

The rearrangement joins TRBV29-1 to TRBJ1-2; D is perhaps TRBD1 (5 bases). There are 14 residues in the CDR3. The germline V and J ends were trimmed by 2 bases and 5 bases, with 15 bases remaining between them. The V gene's germline CDR1 is SQVTM and CDR2 ANQGSEA. The CDR3: CSVELGASGYGYTF. The DNA of the CDR3 is TGCAGCGTTGAACTCGGGGCTTCTGGATATGGCTACACCTTC. Full variable domain (remainder filled in from reference TRBV29-1 and TRBJ1-2): SAVISQKPSRDICQRGTSLTIQCQVDSQVTMMFWYRQQPGQSLTLIATANQGSEATYESGFVIDKFPISRPNLTFSTLTVSNMSPEDSSIYLCSVELGASGYGYTFGSGTRLTVV.

This sequence joins TRBV14 and TRBJ1-2; unclear D gene. CDR3 length equals 15 residues. The V end was cut by 1 base, the J end by 1 base, with 10 bases between. Per the germline V gene, CDR1 is SGHDN and CDR2 is FVKESK. The CDR3: CASSQGSGDNYGYTF. CDR3 DNA: TGTGCCAGCAGCCAAGGATCCGGGGATAACTATGGCTACACCTTC.

This sequence joins TRBV2 and TRBJ2-1; D remains ambiguous. Between the trimmed V and J ends, which lost 6 bases and 8 bases, there was a span of 5 bases. CDR1 and CDR2 from the germline V gene are SNHLY and FYNNEI. CDR3 length: 10 amino acids. CDR3 DNA sequence: TGTGCCAGCAGGATATATGAGCAGTTCTTC. Translated: CASRIYEQFF. Full variable domain (rest looked up from reference TRBV2 and TRBJ2-1): EPEVTQTPSHQVTQMGQEVILRCVPISNHLYFYWYRQILGQKVEFLVSFYNNEISEKSEIFDDQFSVERPDGSNFTLKIRSTKLEDSAMYFCASRIYEQFFGPGTRLTVL.

The rearrangement uses TRBV27 and TRBJ2-5; TRBD1 matches 11 bases. This CDR3 is built from 14 residues. The V gene end was trimmed by 11 bases and the J gene end by 5 bases; junction bases not matched to a gene: 10. The germline CDR1 and CDR2 sequences are MNHEY and SMNVEV (reference sequence). The CDR3 is CAVARTGGVETQYF. The CDR3 DNA reads as TGTGCCGTCGCCCGGACAGGGGGCGTGGAGACCCAGTACTTC.

The chain carries TRBV5-4 and TRBJ1-6, with unresolved D. The CDR3 consists of 12 residues. Trimming took 3 bases from V and 7 from J, leaving 5 bases between them. Germline V gene lookup returns CDR1 SGHNT and CDR2 YYREEE (reference sequence). CDR3 amino acids: CASSSLNSPLHF. The CDR3 nucleotides read TGTGCCAGCAGCTCTTTAAATTCACCCCTCCACTTT.

The CDR3 protein is CASSFRGGGADTQYF. For the CDR3, the DNA is TGTGCCAGCAGCTTTCGTGGCGGGGGGGCAGATACGCAGTATTTT. This chain links TRBV5-4 with TRBJ2-3, with 9 bases that match TRBD2. The CDR3 contains 15 residues. The ends lost 2 bases at V and 4 bases at J; junction bases unmatched: 5. Germline V gene sequence: CDR1 SGHNT, CDR2 YYREEE (reference sequence). Using reference TRBV5-4 and TRBJ2-3 for the parts outside the CDR3, the full variable domain is ETGVTQSPTHLIKTRGQQVTLRCSSQSGHNTVSWYQQALGQGPQFIFQYYREEENGRGNFPPRFSGLQFPNYSSELNVNALELDDSALYLCASSFRGGGADTQYFGPGTRLTVL.

The chain recombines TRBV28 with TRBJ1-2; no clear D. V lost 3 bases, J lost 4 bases, and 6 bases lay in between. Germline loops: CDR1 MDHEN, CDR2 SYDVKM. The CDR3 spans 12 residues. Written as DNA, the CDR3 is TGTGCCAGCAGTTTGAACAGCTATGGCTACACCTTC. This gives the protein CASSLNSYGYTF.

This clone came up a few times. The chain has TRBV5-6 and TRBJ2-3; D may be TRBD1 or TRBD2 (5 bases each). V was pared by 5 bases and J by 7 bases, with 17 bases between. The CDR3 is 14 amino acids. Germline V gene sequence: CDR1 SGHDT, CDR2 YYEEEE. The CDR3 sequence: CASRGVMSLNTQYF. In nucleotides, the CDR3 is TGTGCCAGCAGGGGGGTAATGAGCCTAAATACGCAGTATTTT.

This clone was counted between two and nine times. The CDR3: CASSLDRANQPQHF. The CDR3 DNA follows: TGTGCCAGCAGCTTAGACAGGGCCAATCAGCCCCAGCATTTT. The rearrangement uses TRBV5-4 and TRBJ1-5; 7 nucleotides align to TRBD1. The CDR3 spans 14 residues. The V segment lost 2 bases and the J segment 3 bases; nucleotides outside the gene matches: 2. CDR1 is SGHNT and CDR2 is YYREEE in the germline V gene (reference sequence).

CDR3 coding DNA: TGTGCCAGCAGCTTAGGCCAGGAGGGGAGACCCTACGAGCAGTACTTC. Translated: CASSLGQEGRPYEQYF. The chain uses TRBV13 and TRBJ2-7, with a tentative D call TRBD2 (6 bases). CDR3 length: 16 amino acids. The V gene lost 0 bases and the J gene lost 2 bases, with 14 bases spanning the gap. Germline V gene lookup returns CDR1 PRHDT and CDR2 FYEKMQ (reference sequence).

The rearrangement joins TRBV7-9 to TRBJ2-7; D is unclear. With 2 bases removed from V and 2 bases from J, the gap between germline ends came to 13 bases. Per germline, CDR1 SEHNR and CDR2 FQNEAQ (reference sequence). This CDR3 is built from 15 residues. CDR3 DNA: TGTGCCAGCAGCTTATTTCAGGCTCATACCTACGAGCAGTACTTC. The encoded protein is CASSLFQAHTYEQYF.

The CDR3 loop reads CASSLSQREQFF. The CDR3 DNA follows: TGTGCCAGCAGCTTAAGCCAGCGGGAGCAGTTCTTC. The chain links TRBV7-9 to TRBJ2-1; the D gene is possibly TRBD2 (5 bases). The germline V gene has CDR1 SEHNR and CDR2 FQNEAQ (reference sequence). V was pared by 2 bases and J by 10 bases, with 9 bases between. The CDR3 is 12 amino acids.

V is TRBV7-9 and J is TRBJ1-2; D call uncertain. Germline V CDR1 and CDR2: SEHNR, FQNEAQ (reference sequence). CDR3 size: 16 residues. Trimming left V 1 base short and J 4 bases short, with 16 bases between. As DNA, the CDR3 is TGTGCCAGCAGCTTAGGGGCTGACGGAATCATCTATGGCTACACCTTC. Translating it yields CASSLGADGIIYGYTF.

A single count supports this clone. The chain uses TRBV2 and TRBJ1-4; 7 positions agree with TRBD1. CDR1 SNHLY and CDR2 FYNNEI come from the germline V gene. With 6 bases clipped from V and 0 bases from J, the junction kept 4 bases outside the gene matches. The CDR3 loop spans 15 amino acids. CDR3 sequence (DNA): TGTGCCAGCAGCAGACAGGGTGCAACTAATGAAAAACTGTTTTTT. Its translation is CASSRQGATNEKLFF.

The chain has TRBV5-1 and TRBJ1-5; weak D call: TRBD1 (6 bases). The CDR3 has 15 amino acids. CDR1 and CDR2 (germline): SGHRS, YFSETQ. V lost 0 bases, J lost 1 base, and 8 bases lay in between. CDR3 sequence: CASSLGQGSNQPQHF. DNA of the CDR3: TGCGCCAGCAGCTTGGGTCAGGGGAGCAATCAGCCCCAGCATTTT.